This note documents a single TCR beta chain sequence. The V end lost 3 bases, the J end lost 4 bases, and 12 bases lay between the germline ends. Germline V CDR1 and CDR2: KGHSH, LQKENI. The CDR3 has 15 residues. Sequencing was performed with immunoSEQ multiplex PCR; in TCRdb, only in-frame clones are kept and a portion is missing. The data hold about 61,000 clones, with 65% to 90% observed a single time. This sample stems from a study of OX40 agonist ivuxolimab in advanced cancers. The V call is TRBV18, the J call TRBJ2-2, with a possible D match to TRBD2 (5 bases). This clonotype was sampled from an adult with an advanced solid tumor such as melanoma, head and neck, liver or kidney cancer. The material was CD4+ or CD8+ T cells sorted from blood, obtained in a trial of the OX40 agonist ivuxolimab. DNA for the CDR3: TGTGCCAGCTCACCCGGAGGCGTATCCACCGGGGAGCTGTTTTTT. It is translated as CASSPGGVSTGELFF.